The clone carrying this T cell receptor (beta chain) was seen just once. Germline-derived CDR1 and CDR2 are SGHVS and FQNEAQ. Trimming took 4 bases from V and 3 from J; bases not matched to a gene: 10. The length of the CDR3 is 17 residues. This sample stems from a study of cytomegalovirus exposure and HLA in healthy donors. The method was immunoSEQ multiplex PCR; TCRdb's version includes in-frame clones alone and lacks a portion of them. The repertoire holds 220,000 or so clones, with around nine tenths as singletons. This clonotype originated in a woman between 18 and 29 years old in good health and CMV-seronegative. The rearrangement joins TRBV7-8 to TRBJ1-1, with TRBD1 matching over 11 bases. Source material: PBMCs. This CDR3 reads CASSSSPDRGLYTEAFF. CDR3 coding DNA: TGTGCCAGCAGCTCCTCCCCGGACAGGGGGCTGTACACTGAAGCTTTCTTT. Using reference TRBV7-8 and TRBJ1-1 for the parts outside the CDR3, the full variable domain is GAGVSQSPRYKVAKRGQDVALRCDPISGHVSLFWYQQALGQGPEFLTYFQNEAQLDKSGLPSDRFFAERPEGSVSTLKIQRTQQEDSAVYLCASSSSPDRGLYTEAFFGQGTRLTVV.